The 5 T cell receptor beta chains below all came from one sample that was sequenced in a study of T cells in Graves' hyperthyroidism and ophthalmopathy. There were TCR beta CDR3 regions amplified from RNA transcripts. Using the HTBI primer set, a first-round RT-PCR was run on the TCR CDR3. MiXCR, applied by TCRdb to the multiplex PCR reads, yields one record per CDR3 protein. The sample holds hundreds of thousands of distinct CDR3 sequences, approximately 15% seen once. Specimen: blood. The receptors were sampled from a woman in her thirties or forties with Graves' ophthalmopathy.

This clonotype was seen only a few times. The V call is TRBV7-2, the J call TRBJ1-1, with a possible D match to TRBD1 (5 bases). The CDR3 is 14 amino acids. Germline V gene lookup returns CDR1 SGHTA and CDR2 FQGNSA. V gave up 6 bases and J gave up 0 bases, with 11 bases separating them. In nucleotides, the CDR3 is TGTGCCAGCAGTATGGGGGTTGTGAACACTGAAGCTTTCTTT. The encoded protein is CASSMGVVNTEAFF.

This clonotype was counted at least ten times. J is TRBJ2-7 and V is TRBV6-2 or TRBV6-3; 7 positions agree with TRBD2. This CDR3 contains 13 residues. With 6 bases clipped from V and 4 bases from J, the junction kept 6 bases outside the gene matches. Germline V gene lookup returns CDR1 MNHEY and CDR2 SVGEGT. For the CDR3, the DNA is TGTGCCAGCAGGGGCGGGAGTCTATACGAGCAGTACTTC. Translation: CASRGGSLYEQYF.

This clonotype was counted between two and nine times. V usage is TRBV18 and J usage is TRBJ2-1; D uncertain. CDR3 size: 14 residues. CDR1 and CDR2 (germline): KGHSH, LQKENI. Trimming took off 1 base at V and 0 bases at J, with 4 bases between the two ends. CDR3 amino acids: CASSPQSSYNEQFF. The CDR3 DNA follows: TGTGCCAGCTCACCACAGAGCTCCTACAATGAGCAGTTCTTC.

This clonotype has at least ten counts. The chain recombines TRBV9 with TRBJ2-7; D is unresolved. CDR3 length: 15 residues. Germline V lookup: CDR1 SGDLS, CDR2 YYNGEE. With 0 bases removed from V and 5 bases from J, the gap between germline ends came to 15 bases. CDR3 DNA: TGTGCCAGCAGCGTAGCCTCTCCCCCAACGGACGAGCAGTACTTC. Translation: CASSVASPPTDEQYF.

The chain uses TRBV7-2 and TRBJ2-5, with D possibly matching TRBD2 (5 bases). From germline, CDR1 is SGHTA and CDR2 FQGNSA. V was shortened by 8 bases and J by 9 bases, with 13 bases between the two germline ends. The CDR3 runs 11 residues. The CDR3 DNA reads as TGTGCCAGCCGCAACATGGAGGCCCAGTACTTC. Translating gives CASRNMEAQYF.